Sequencing of this T cell receptor beta chain was carried out in a study of radiation and T cells in renal cell carcinoma. In the study overall: Nephrectomy followed 15 Gy stereotactic body radiation by 4 weeks.

The repertoire was sequenced with immunoSEQ multiplex PCR; TCRdb's copy has only in-frame clones and lacks some. This sample yields some 150,000 clones, of which less than 90% are seen a single time; approximately 22% belongs to the top ten. Time point defined: baseline pretreatment blood. Treatment meaning: 15 Gy SBRT to primary tumor, nephrectomy 4 weeks later. After SBRT, blood was collected at 2 and 4 weeks, plus baseline. Clear cell pathology was present in this patient's renal cell carcinoma. Notes on the study in general: Top tumor clonotypes rose in blood 2 weeks post-radiation, then contracted.

Notes on this clone: The target antigen is unknown.

This CDR3 region has 16 residues. In germline, CDR1 is GTSNPN, CDR2 SVGIG (reference sequence). V was pared by 3 bases and J by 7 bases, with 23 bases between. The sequence was obtained from a woman between 45 and 60 years old with renal cell carcinoma. The specimen comprised blood, sampled from a patient whose treatment included radiotherapy and nephrectomy. This chain connects TRBV30 to TRBJ2-3; D may be TRBD2 (6 bases). The CDR3 is CAWSPWRAGSMNTQYF. The CDR3 nucleotides read TGTGCCTGGAGCCCCTGGCGGGCGGGGTCTATGAATACGCAGTATTTT.